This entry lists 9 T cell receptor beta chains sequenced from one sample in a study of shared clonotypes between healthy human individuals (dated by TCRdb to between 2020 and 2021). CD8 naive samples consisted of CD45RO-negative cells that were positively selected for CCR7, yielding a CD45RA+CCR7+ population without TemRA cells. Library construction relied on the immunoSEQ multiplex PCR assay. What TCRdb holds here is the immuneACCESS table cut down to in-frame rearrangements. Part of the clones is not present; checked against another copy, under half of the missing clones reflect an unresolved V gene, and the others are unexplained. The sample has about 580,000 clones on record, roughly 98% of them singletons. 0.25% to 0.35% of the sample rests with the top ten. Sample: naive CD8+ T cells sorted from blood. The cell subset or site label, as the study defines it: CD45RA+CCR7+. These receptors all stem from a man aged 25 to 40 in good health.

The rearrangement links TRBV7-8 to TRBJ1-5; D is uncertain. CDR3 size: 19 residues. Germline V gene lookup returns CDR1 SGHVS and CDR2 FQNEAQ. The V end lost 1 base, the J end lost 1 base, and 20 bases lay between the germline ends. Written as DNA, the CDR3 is TGTGCCAGCAGCTTAGATAGGTCCACCCGGAGGGCAAGCAATCAGCCCCAGCATTTT. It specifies CASSLDRSTRRASNQPQHF.

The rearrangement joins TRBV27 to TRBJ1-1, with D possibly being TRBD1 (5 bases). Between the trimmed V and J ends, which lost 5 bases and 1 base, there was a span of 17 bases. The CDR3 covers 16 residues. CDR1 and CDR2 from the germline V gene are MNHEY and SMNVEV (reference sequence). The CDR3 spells CASSRMSERGNTEAFF. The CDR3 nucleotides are TGTGCCAGCAGTCGAATGTCCGAAAGGGGGAACACTGAAGCTTTCTTT.

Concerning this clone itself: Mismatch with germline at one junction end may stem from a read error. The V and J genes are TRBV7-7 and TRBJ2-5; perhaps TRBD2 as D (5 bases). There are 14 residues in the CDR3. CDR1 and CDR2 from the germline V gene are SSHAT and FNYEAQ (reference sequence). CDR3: CASSPTGIGETQYF. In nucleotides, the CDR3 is TGTGCTAGCAGCCCAACCGGGATCGGAGAGACCCAGTACTTC.

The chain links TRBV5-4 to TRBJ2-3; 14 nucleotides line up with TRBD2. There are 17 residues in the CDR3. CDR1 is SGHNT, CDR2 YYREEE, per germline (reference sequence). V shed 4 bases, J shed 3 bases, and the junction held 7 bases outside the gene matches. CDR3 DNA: TGTGCCAGCAGCATACCGGGACTAGCGGGAGAAACAGATACGCAGTATTTT. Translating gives CASSIPGLAGETDTQYF.

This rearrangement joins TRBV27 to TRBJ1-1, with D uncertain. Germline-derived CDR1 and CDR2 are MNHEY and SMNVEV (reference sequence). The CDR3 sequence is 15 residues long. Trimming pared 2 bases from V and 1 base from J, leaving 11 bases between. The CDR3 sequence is CASSLLRAANTEAFF. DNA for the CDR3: TGTGCCAGCAGTTTACTCCGGGCAGCGAACACTGAAGCTTTCTTT.

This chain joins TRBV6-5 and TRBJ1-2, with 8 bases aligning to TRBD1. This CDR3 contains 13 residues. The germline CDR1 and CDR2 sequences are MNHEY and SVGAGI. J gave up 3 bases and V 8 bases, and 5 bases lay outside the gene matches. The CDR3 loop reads CASDPQGDYGYTF. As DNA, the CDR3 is TGTGCCAGCGATCCACAGGGGGACTATGGCTACACCTTC.

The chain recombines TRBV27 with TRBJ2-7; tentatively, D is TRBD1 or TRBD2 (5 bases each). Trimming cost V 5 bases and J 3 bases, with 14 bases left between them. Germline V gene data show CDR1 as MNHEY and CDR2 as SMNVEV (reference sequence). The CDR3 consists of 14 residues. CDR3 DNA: TGTGCCAGCAGTACCCGGGACCGTCGCTACGAGCAGTACTTC. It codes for CASSTRDRRYEQYF.

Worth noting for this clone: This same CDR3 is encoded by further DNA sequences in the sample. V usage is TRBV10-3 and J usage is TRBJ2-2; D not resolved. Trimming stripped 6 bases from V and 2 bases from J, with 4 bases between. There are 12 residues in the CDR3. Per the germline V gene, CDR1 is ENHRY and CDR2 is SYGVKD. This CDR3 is CAIRANTGELFF. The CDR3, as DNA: TGTGCCATCAGAGCTAACACCGGGGAGCTGTTTTTT.

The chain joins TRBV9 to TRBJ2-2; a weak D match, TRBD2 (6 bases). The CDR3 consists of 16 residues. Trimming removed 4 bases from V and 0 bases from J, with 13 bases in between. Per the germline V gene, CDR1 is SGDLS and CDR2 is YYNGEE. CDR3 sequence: CASSNRDSANTGELFF. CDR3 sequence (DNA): TGTGCCAGCAGCAACCGGGACTCCGCGAACACCGGGGAGCTGTTTTTT.